One and the same sample provided the 8 T cell receptor beta chains below, sequenced in a study of vaccination and CD4 T cells after COVID-19. Sequenced with the Oncomine TCR Beta short-read assay was DNA taken from cultured CD4+ T cells. TCRdb analysed the PCR reads with MiXCR anew, one entry per CDR3 protein. The repertoire holds some 15,000 distinct CDR3 sequences, with 35% to 40% as singletons. This sample's treatment: approximately 9-day PBMC culture with coronavirus spike peptide pools or control peptides (ViraFEST assay). Which antigens these TCRs recognize remains unknown. The specimen was cultured CD4+ T cells from blood. The receptor set was obtained from a human donor with COVID-19.

The genes are TRBV15 and TRBJ1-6; 9 nucleotides match TRBD1. The germline gives CDR1 LNHNV, CDR2 YYDKDF (reference sequence). V was clipped by 3 bases and J by 7 bases; unmatched bases: 13. The length of the CDR3 is 18 residues. CDR3 bases: TGTGCCACCAGCAGCATCGTTGGGACAGGGTTAAGAAATTCACCCCTCCACTTT. Residues: CATSSIVGTGLRNSPLHF.

This clonotype has only a few counts. The V call is TRBV6-1, the J call TRBJ2-2; D call uncertain. V was clipped by 7 bases and J by 5 bases, with 8 bases between them. The germline CDR1 and CDR2 sequences are MNHNS and SASEGT. The CDR3 extends over 12 amino acids. CDR3 sequence: CASMTGTGELFF. CDR3 DNA sequence: TGTGCCAGCATGACCGGGACCGGGGAGCTGTTTTTT.

The chain couples TRBV6-5 to TRBJ1-5, with D hard to call. The CDR3 is 13 amino acids. Per germline, CDR1 MNHEY and CDR2 SVGAGI. V was pared by 0 bases and J by 1 base, with 1 base between. The CDR3 loop reads CASSYSSNQPQHF. In DNA, the CDR3 is TGTGCCAGCAGTTACTCGAGCAATCAGCCCCAGCATTTT.

In this sample, this clonotype turned up a few times. V usage is TRBV7-9 and J usage is TRBJ1-2; 7 bases fit TRBD1. The germline gives CDR1 SEHNR, CDR2 FQNEAQ (reference sequence). J was trimmed by 4 bases and V by 5 bases; bases with no gene match: 4. The CDR3 consists of 13 residues. The DNA for the CDR3 is TGTGCCAGCAGCAACAGGGGCGGCTATGGCTACACCTTC. It codes for CASSNRGGYGYTF.

Regarding this clonotype: No DNA is shown, since the ends of the CDR3 on it are uncertain; the CDR3 is the one TCRdb lists. The chain recombines TRBV5-4 with TRBJ1-2. The CDR3 numbers 20 amino acids, ends counted. Per germline, CDR1 SGHNT and CDR2 YYREEE (reference sequence). The CDR3: CASSFYICSASPRGNYGYTF.

This clonotype was counted only a few times. The chain couples TRBV24-1 to TRBJ2-5; the match to TRBD1 covers 7 bases. CDR3 length: 14 amino acids. The germline gives CDR1 KGHDR, CDR2 SFDVKD. The ends lost 3 bases at V and 5 bases at J; junction bases unmatched: 5. CDR3 loop: CATSDPTGDETQYF. The CDR3 coding sequence is TGTGCCACCAGTGATCCCACAGGGGACGAGACCCAGTACTTC.

This clonotype was seen more than once but under ten times. The rearrangement joins TRBV27 to TRBJ1-5; 10 bases are shared with TRBD1. Germline CDR1 reads MNHEY; CDR2 reads SMNVEV (reference sequence). The V and J ends lost 8 bases and 10 bases, in that order; junction bases with no gene match: 11. This CDR3 is 14 amino acids long. CDR3 in amino acids: CASSTGTGVQPQHF. The CDR3 bases are TGTGCCAGCTCAACCGGGACAGGGGTTCAACCCCAGCATTTT.

This clonotype came up a few times. The chain has TRBV6-1 and TRBJ2-3; 7 bases map to TRBD2. Germline CDR1 is MNHNS and CDR2 is SASEGT. CDR3 length: 12 amino acids. Trimming cost V 3 bases and J 6 bases; bases outside gene matches: 0. The CDR3 coding sequence is TGTGCCAGCAGTGACGGGGGGGATACGCAGTATTTT. Translation gives CASSDGGDTQYF.